Shown below are 20 T cell receptor beta chains from a single sample sequenced in a study of cytomegalovirus exposure and HLA in healthy donors. The PCR used 60 Vbeta and 13 Jbeta primers. Profiling relied on immunoSEQ multiplex PCR, and the TCRdb table lists in-frame clones only, not all of them. The sample consists of some 93,000 clones, less than 10% of them appearing once. The sequencing sample was made of PBMCs. Receptors originate from a man in his forties or fifties in good health and CMV-seropositive.

This clone has ten or more counts. The V gene is TRBV21-1, the J gene TRBJ1-3. TRBV21-1 counts as a pseudogene. This CDR3 comprises 12 residues. Here the CDR3 reads CAILTGRHTIYF. The CDR3 DNA follows: TGTGCCATCCTCACGGGGAGGCACACCATATATTTT.

This clone showed up just a few times. The genes are TRBV19 and TRBJ1-6, with D unresolved. There are 13 residues in the CDR3. Per the germline V gene, CDR1 is LNHDA and CDR2 is SQIVND (reference sequence). Trimming pared 3 bases from V and 12 bases from J, leaving 12 bases between. CDR3 nucleotide sequence: TGTGCCAGTAGTATTAATTCGGGTGAACCCCTCCACTTT. Residues: CASSINSGEPLHF.

This CDR3 reads CASSQLAASYEQYF. The CDR3 DNA is TGTGCCAGTAGTCAACTAGCGGCCTCCTACGAGCAGTACTTC. The genes are TRBV19 and TRBJ2-5; 8 bases map to TRBD2. The J call may be in error: the DNA end matches TRBJ2-7 better. CDR1 LNHDA and CDR2 SQIVND come from the germline V gene (reference sequence). The CDR3 loop spans 14 amino acids.

In this sample, this clone turned up a few times. The chain combines TRBV7-2 with TRBJ1-1; no clear D. Germline CDR1 SGHTA, CDR2 FQGNSA. The CDR3 loop spans 15 amino acids. The V gene lost 8 bases and the J gene lost 4 bases, with 20 bases spanning the gap. The CDR3 is CASSEGRSGSTEAFF. In DNA form, the CDR3 reads TGTGCCAGCTCTGAGGGTAGGTCTGGGTCCACTGAAGCTTTCTTT. Combining the CDR3 with reference TRBV7-2 and TRBJ1-1 gives the whole variable domain GAGVSQSPSNKVTEKGKDVELRCDPISGHTALYWYRQSLGQGLEFLIYFQGNSAPDKSGLPSDRFSAERTGGSVSTLTIQRTQQEDSAVYLCASSEGRSGSTEAFFGQGTRLTVV.

The CDR3: CASSLSGDYYNEQFF. The CDR3 DNA sequence: TGTGCCAGCTCACTAAGCGGGGACTACTACAATGAGCAGTTCTTC. The rearrangement joins TRBV18 to TRBJ2-1; 7 nucleotides agree with TRBD2. This CDR3 region has 15 residues. Looked up from germline, CDR1 is KGHSH and CDR2 is LQKENI. V was clipped by 4 bases and J by 3 bases; unmatched bases: 6.

The chain has TRBV7-2 and TRBJ2-2; tentatively, D is TRBD2 (5 bases). Germline loops: CDR1 SGHTA, CDR2 FQGNSA. Trimming shortened V by 1 base and J by 3 bases, and 12 bases separated the two germline ends. CDR3 length: 16 residues. CDR3 sequence reads: CASSLVRADYTGELFF. CDR3 bases: TGTGCCAGCAGCTTAGTGCGGGCAGACTACACCGGGGAGCTGTTTTTT.

The chain is built from TRBV28 and TRBJ2-1; D possibly corresponds to TRBD2 (6 bases). V shed 4 bases and J shed 9 bases, with 16 bases lying between them. The CDR3 is made up of 14 amino acids. Germline V gene sequence: CDR1 MDHEN, CDR2 SYDVKM. The CDR3 sequence is CASSSSGVASEQFF. The CDR3 nucleotides are TGTGCCAGCAGTTCATCGGGGGTAGCTAGTGAGCAGTTCTTC. Full variable domain (outside the CDR3, taken from reference TRBV28 and TRBJ2-1): DVKVTQSSRYLVKRTGEKVFLECVQDMDHENMFWYRQDPGLGLRLIYFSYDVKMKEKGDIPEGYSVSREKKERFSLILESASTNQTSMYLCASSSSGVASEQFFGPGTRLTVL.

The rearrangement links TRBV11-1 to TRBJ2-3; 11 bases align to TRBD2. The germline V gene has CDR1 SGHAT and CDR2 FQDESV (reference sequence). This CDR3 has 18 amino acids. V shed 3 bases, J shed 5 bases, and the junction held 13 bases outside the gene matches. The CDR3 is CASSFLTTSGKGGDTQYF. For the CDR3, the DNA is TGTGCCAGCAGCTTCCTAACGACTAGCGGGAAAGGAGGAGATACGCAGTATTTT. The full variable domain, completed using reference TRBV11-1 and TRBJ2-3, is EAEVAQSPRYKITEKSQAVAFWCDPISGHATLYWYRQILGQGPELLVQFQDESVVDDSQLPKDRFSAERLKGVDSTLKIQPAELGDSAMYLCASSFLTTSGKGGDTQYFGPGTRLTVL.

This clone has only a few counts. The chain is built from TRBV5-1 and TRBJ2-4; 8 bases are shared with TRBD2. CDR3 length: 15 amino acids. Looked up from germline, CDR1 is SGHRS and CDR2 is YFSETQ. The V segment lost 6 bases and the J segment 5 bases; nucleotides outside the gene matches: 10. The CDR3 loop reads CASTNRGGSENIQYF. The CDR3 coding sequence is TGCGCCAGCACCAATCGGGGGGGGTCAGAAAACATTCAGTACTTC.

This clone came up a few times. This sequence joins TRBV9 and TRBJ1-5, with D maybe TRBD1 (6 bases). Germline CDR1 and CDR2: SGDLS and YYNGEE. There are 15 residues in the CDR3. Between the trimmed V and J ends, which lost 3 bases and 1 base, there was a span of 11 bases. As DNA, the CDR3 is TGTGCCAGCAGCGCACAGGGCCACAGCAATCAGCCCCAGCATTTT. This sequence encodes CASSAQGHSNQPQHF.

This clone has a handful of counts. CDR3 protein: CAWSEYPRDTEAFF. The CDR3 bases are TGTGCCTGGAGTGAATACCCCCGGGACACTGAAGCTTTCTTT. This chain links TRBV30 with TRBJ1-1; D not certain. There are 14 residues in the CDR3. The germline CDR1 and CDR2 sequences are GTSNPN and SVGIG (reference sequence). Deletions cut 1 base from V and 3 bases from J, with 12 bases between.

V is TRBV29-1 and J is TRBJ1-1; TRBD1 matches 9 bases. The CDR3 spans 15 residues. Germline V gene lookup returns CDR1 SQVTM and CDR2 ANQGSEA. J lost 4 bases, V lost 6 bases, and 12 bases had no gene match. For the CDR3, the DNA is TGCAGCGTGGGAATCCACAGGGGGCAGGGCACTGAAGCTTTCTTT. This gives the protein CSVGIHRGQGTEAFF.

The rearrangement joins TRBV29-1 to TRBJ2-7; perhaps TRBD1 as D (6 bases). From germline, CDR1 is SQVTM and CDR2 ANQGSEA. V dropped 7 bases and J dropped 0 bases, with 19 bases sitting between them. The CDR3 consists of 15 residues. The DNA for the CDR3 is TGCAGCGCCTCACTGGGGACACTCAGCTCCTACGAGCAGTACTTC. It specifies CSASLGTLSSYEQYF.

This chain connects TRBV18 to TRBJ2-7; the match to TRBD2 covers 13 bases. Germline V gene lookup returns CDR1 KGHSH and CDR2 LQKENI. After removal of 6 bases from V and 5 bases from J, the junction contained 7 bases not matched to a gene. This CDR3 comprises 15 residues. In DNA form, the CDR3 reads TGTGCCAGCTCCCCCTTGGGGACTAGCGGGGACGAGCAGTACTTC. Protein sequence: CASSPLGTSGDEQYF.

This chain connects TRBV10-3 to TRBJ2-7, with TRBD2 as a possible D gene (6 bases). The germline CDR1 and CDR2 sequences are ENHRY and SYGVKD. Trimming left V 3 bases short and J 4 bases short, with 13 bases between. This CDR3 comprises 14 residues. As DNA, the CDR3 is TGTGCCATCAGTGACCCGGGGAGGTCGTACGAGCAGTACTTC. It translates to CAISDPGRSYEQYF.

This clone was counted between two and nine times. This sequence joins TRBV6-6 and TRBJ1-2; TRBD1 matches 8 bases. This CDR3 comprises 13 residues. Unmatched junction bases numbered 6, after V lost 6 bases and J lost 6 bases. The germline V gene has CDR1 MNHNY and CDR2 SVGAGI (reference sequence). The CDR3: CASRPGTGDGYTF. CDR3 nucleotide sequence: TGTGCCAGCAGACCAGGGACAGGAGATGGCTACACCTTC.

This clone was detected only a few times. The rearrangement uses TRBV6-6 and TRBJ2-3; 7 bases match TRBD2. The CDR3 totals 15 residues. Losses at the gene ends were 8 bases for V and 3 bases for J; bases not matched to a gene: 11. The germline V gene encodes CDR1 MNHNY and CDR2 SVGAGI (reference sequence). CDR3 bases: TGTGCCAGCGGATCTAGCGGCGGTGGGACAGATACGCAGTATTTT. It is translated as CASGSSGGGTDTQYF.

This clone has more than one count but fewer than ten. This chain links TRBV28 with TRBJ2-7, with 8 bases fitting TRBD1. The V segment lost 5 bases and the J segment 2 bases; nucleotides outside the gene matches: 8. CDR3 length: 15 residues. Germline V lookup: CDR1 MDHEN, CDR2 SYDVKM. The CDR3 DNA sequence: TGTGCCAGCAGTCCCCGGGACAGGCGCACCTACGAGCAGTACTTC. This codes for CASSPRDRRTYEQYF.

The V and J genes are TRBV28 and TRBJ1-5; D is perhaps TRBD1 (6 bases). The CDR3 extends over 15 amino acids. Germline CDR1 is MDHEN and CDR2 is SYDVKM. Trimming stripped 5 bases from V and 4 bases from J, with 15 bases between. The CDR3 DNA reads as TGTGCCAGCAGTCCTTCGGTAAGGGGGAATCAGCCCCAGCATTTT. Its protein is CASSPSVRGNQPQHF.

Of note for this clone: At one of its ends the junction is not consistent with the germline gene, which may arise from a read error. The V call is TRBV5-6, the J call TRBJ1-5, with 8 bases matching TRBD1. The germline V gene encodes CDR1 SGHDT and CDR2 YYEEEE. The CDR3 loop spans 19 amino acids. The CDR3 region is CASSLGQGRNSYSNQHQHF. The CDR3 region has the DNA TGTGCCAGCAGCTTGGGACAGGGGCGAAATAGTTATAGCAATCAGCACCAGCATTTT.